This T cell receptor beta chain was identified during a study of T cells in Graves' hyperthyroidism and ophthalmopathy. Study-wide context: Peripheral blood specimens were obtained at initial diagnosis, prior to any treatment.

It was RNA transcripts that yielded the amplified TCR beta CDR3 regions. First-round RT-PCR of the TCR CDR3 relied on the HTBI primer set. TCRdb re-analysed the multiplex PCR reads in MiXCR, keeping a single row per CDR3 protein. The sample shows 500,000 to 750,000 distinct CDR3 sequences, 15% to 17% of them seen only once. Participants, patients aged 18 to 65, had newly diagnosed hyperthyroidism with a duration under 2 months. Uncontrolled infection, other autoimmune disease, pregnancy and lactation each barred patients from inclusion. This clonotype was counted ten times or more. The origin of this receptor is a woman aged 25 to 39 with Graves' hyperthyroidism. Sample: blood.

CDR3 region: CASRRTGEGDTQYF. The CDR3 DNA follows: TGTGCCAGCAGGAGGACAGGGGAAGGAGATACGCAGTATTTT. This chain connects TRBV5-6 to TRBJ2-3; 9 nucleotides align to TRBD1. Germline loops: CDR1 SGHDT, CDR2 YYEEEE. V lost 5 bases, J lost 5 bases, and 6 bases stayed unmatched. The CDR3 totals 14 residues.